This T cell receptor beta chain was recorded in a study of cytotoxic CD8 clonotypes in ibrutinib-treated CLL. Broader study findings: Collection times varied between progressing and sustained-remission patients. Whereas clonality rose at ibrutinib response, it declined toward baseline at progression.

The CDR3 sequence is 17 residues long. The germline V gene encodes CDR1 SGHAT and CDR2 FQNNGV. Unmatched junction bases numbered 8, after V lost 1 base and J lost 6 bases. Only in-frame clones appear in the TCRdb table, and some are missing; sequencing was by immunoSEQ multiplex PCR. The sample holds over 120,000 clones, 79% seen once. On this clone: Its specificity is unknown.

The sequenced sample was PBMCs, obtained after 12 months of ibrutinib treatment. The chain carries TRBV11-2 and TRBJ2-4, with 11 bases lining up with TRBD2. This TCR derives from a human donor with chronic lymphocytic leukemia. CDR3 sequence reads: CASSLVGVLAGVNIQYF. DNA of the CDR3: TGTGCCAGCAGCTTAGTAGGGGTACTAGCGGGGGTAAACATTCAGTACTTC. Variable domain in full (rest from reference TRBV11-2 and TRBJ2-4): EAGVAQSPRYKIIEKRQSVAFWCNPISGHATLYWYQQILGQGPKLLIQFQNNGVVDDSQLPKDRFSAERLKGVDSTLKIQPAKLEDSAVYLCASSLVGVLAGVNIQYFGAGTRLSVL.